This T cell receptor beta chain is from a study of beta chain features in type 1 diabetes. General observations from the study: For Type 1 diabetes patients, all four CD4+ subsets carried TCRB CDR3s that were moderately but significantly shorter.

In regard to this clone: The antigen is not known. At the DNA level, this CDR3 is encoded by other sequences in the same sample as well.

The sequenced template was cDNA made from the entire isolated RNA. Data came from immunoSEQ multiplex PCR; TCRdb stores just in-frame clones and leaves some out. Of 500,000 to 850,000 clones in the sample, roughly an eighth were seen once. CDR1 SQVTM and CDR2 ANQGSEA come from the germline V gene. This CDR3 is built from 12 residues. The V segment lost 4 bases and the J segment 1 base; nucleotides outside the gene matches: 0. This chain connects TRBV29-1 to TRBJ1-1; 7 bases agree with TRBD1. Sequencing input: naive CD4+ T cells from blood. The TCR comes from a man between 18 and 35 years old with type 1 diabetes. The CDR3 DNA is TGCAGCGTTGGACAGGGGAACACTGAAGCTTTCTTT. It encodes CSVGQGNTEAFF.